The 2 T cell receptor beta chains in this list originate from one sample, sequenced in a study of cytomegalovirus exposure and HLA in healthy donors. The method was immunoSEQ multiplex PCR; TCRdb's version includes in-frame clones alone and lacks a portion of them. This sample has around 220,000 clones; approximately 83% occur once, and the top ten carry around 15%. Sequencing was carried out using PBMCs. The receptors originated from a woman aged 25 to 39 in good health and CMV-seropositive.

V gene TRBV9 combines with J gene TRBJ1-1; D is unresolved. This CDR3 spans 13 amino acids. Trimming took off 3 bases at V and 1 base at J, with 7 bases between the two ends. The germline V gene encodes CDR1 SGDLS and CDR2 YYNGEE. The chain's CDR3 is CASSEGKNTEAFF. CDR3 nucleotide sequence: TGTGCCAGCAGCGAAGGCAAGAACACTGAAGCTTTCTTT.

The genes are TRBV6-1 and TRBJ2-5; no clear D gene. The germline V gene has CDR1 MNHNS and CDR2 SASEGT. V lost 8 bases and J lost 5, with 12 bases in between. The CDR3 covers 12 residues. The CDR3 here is CASLTLGETQYF. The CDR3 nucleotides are TGTGCCAGCCTGACTTTGGGGGAGACCCAGTACTTC.